The 32 T cell receptor beta chains below come from one sample, sequenced in a study of blood T cell repertoires in COVID-19. Here immunoSEQ multiplex PCR was the method, and the copy in TCRdb shows in-frame clones only, minus some. The data hold about 140,000 clones, with around nine tenths observed a single time. The sample consisted of peripheral blood. The source is a human donor in a cohort sampled during active COVID-19.

This clone was seen just once. This sequence joins TRBV5-1 and TRBJ2-7; D not certain. Between the trimmed V and J ends, which lost 3 bases and 6 bases, there was a span of 13 bases. Germline CDR1 and CDR2: SGHRS and YFSETQ. The CDR3 has 13 residues. CDR3 DNA: TGCGCCAGCAGCTCGGTCGACTTTGCCGAGCAGTACTTC. Its protein is CASSSVDFAEQYF.

V gene TRBV5-1 combines with J gene TRBJ2-2, with TRBD2 identical over 7 bases. V dropped 1 base and J dropped 2; count of bases not matched to a gene: 2. This CDR3 comprises 15 residues. Per the germline V gene, CDR1 is SGHRS and CDR2 is YFSETQ. The CDR3 DNA is TGCGCCAGCAGCTTGCCTAGCGGAAACACCGGGGAGCTGTTTTTT. Its translation is CASSLPSGNTGELFF. The entire variable domain, with the rest obtained from reference TRBV5-1 and TRBJ2-2, is as follows: KAGVTQTPRYLIKTRGQQVTLSCSPISGHRSVSWYQQTPGQGLQFLFEYFSETQRNKGNFPGRFSGRQFSNSRSEMNVSTLELGDSALYLCASSLPSGNTGELFFGEGSRLTVL.

V and J are TRBV5-1 and TRBJ2-5, with D maybe TRBD2 (5 bases). V lost 4 bases and J lost 2, with 9 bases in between. The germline V gene encodes CDR1 SGHRS and CDR2 YFSETQ. The CDR3 has 13 residues. The CDR3: CASSRGRQETQYF. As DNA, the CDR3 is TGCGCCAGCAGCAGAGGGCGACAAGAGACCCAGTACTTC.

This clone has just one count. This chain joins TRBV4-1 and TRBJ2-7; D remains unclear. This CDR3 region has 15 residues. CDR1 MGHRA and CDR2 YSYEKL come from the germline V gene. V lost 4 bases, J lost 3 bases, and 16 bases lay in between. For the CDR3, the DNA is TGCGCCAGCAGCCGGTCGCCGGTGGTAAGCTACGAGCAGTACTTC. It yields the protein CASSRSPVVSYEQYF.

The gene calls are TRBV3-1 (or the pseudogene TRBV3-2) and TRBJ2-2; D might be TRBD1 (6 bases). V was clipped by 1 base and J by 6 bases, with 9 bases between them. CDR1 LGHDT and CDR2 YNNKEL come from the germline V gene (reference sequence). The CDR3 length is 14 residues. In DNA, the CDR3 is TGTGCCAGCAGCCAAGTAGGGGGTCCCGGGGAGCTGTTTTTT. As protein: CASSQVGGPGELFF.

This clone was detected ten times or more. The V call is TRBV4-1, the J call TRBJ2-3; no clear D. The germline gives CDR1 MGHRA, CDR2 YSYEKL. This CDR3 is 14 amino acids long. V lost 1 base and J lost 2, with 7 bases in between. The CDR3 nucleotides are TGCGCCAGCAGCCAAGCGGTCAACACAGATACGCAGTATTTT. Translated, it gives CASSQAVNTDTQYF.

The J gene is TRBJ2-1, the V gene TRBV19, with D unclear. Trimming took off 6 bases at V and 0 bases at J, with 9 bases between the two ends. Per the germline V gene, CDR1 is LNHDA and CDR2 is SQIVND (reference sequence). The CDR3 runs to 14 residues. In DNA, the CDR3 is TGTGCCAGTAGCCGGAGCTCCTCCTACAATGAGCAGTTCTTC. Translation gives CASSRSSSYNEQFF.

The rearrangement joins TRBV11-2 to TRBJ2-1; 9 positions match TRBD2. Germline V lookup: CDR1 SGHAT, CDR2 FQNNGV. The CDR3 covers 15 residues. Losses at the gene ends were 7 bases for V and 8 bases for J; bases not matched to a gene: 12. The CDR3: CASTGRGGAADEQFF. Written as DNA, the CDR3 is TGTGCCAGCACCGGGCGGGGGGGCGCGGCCGATGAGCAGTTCTTC.

The rearrangement joins TRBV25-1 to TRBJ2-7; 7 bases are shared with TRBD1. The V gene's germline CDR1 is MGHDK and CDR2 SYGVNS. The CDR3 is made up of 14 amino acids. Trimming at V came to 9 bases and at J to 3 bases, leaving 11 bases not matched to a gene. CDR3 loop: CASSSGTANYEQYF. The CDR3 DNA follows: TGTGCCAGTTCCTCCGGGACAGCGAACTACGAGCAGTACTTC.

V and J are TRBV5-8 and TRBJ2-3; the match to TRBD2 covers 7 bases. The V gene end was trimmed by 6 bases and the J gene end by 7 bases; junction bases not matched to a gene: 11. The germline CDR1 and CDR2 sequences are SGHTS and YDEGEE. The CDR3 has 14 amino acids. CDR3: CASTRWAGEYTQYF. The CDR3 nucleotides are TGTGCCAGCACCAGATGGGCGGGAGAGTATACGCAGTATTTT.

This chain connects TRBV3-1 (or the pseudogene TRBV3-2) to TRBJ2-7, with D maybe TRBD2 (6 bases). V was shortened by 5 bases and J by 3 bases, with 11 bases between the two germline ends. Germline CDR1 and CDR2: LGHDT and YNNKEL (reference sequence). The CDR3 runs 13 residues. CDR3 DNA: TGTGCCAGCAGCTCAGGACTATTCTACGAGCAGTACTTC. Protein: CASSSGLFYEQYF.

CDR3 bases: TGTGCCACCAGCAGAGATCTCCCTTCATCGGGCGAGCAGTACTTC. It translates to CATSRDLPSSGEQYF. The V gene is TRBV15, the J gene TRBJ2-7, with D unclear. Trimming took off 0 bases at V and 6 bases at J, with 15 bases between the two ends. Looked up from germline, CDR1 is LNHNV and CDR2 is YYDKDF (reference sequence). The CDR3 is 15 residues long.

Only a few counts were recorded for this clone. The V gene is TRBV5-5, the J gene TRBJ2-3; D is perhaps TRBD2 (6 bases). In germline, CDR1 is SGHKS, CDR2 YYEKEE (reference sequence). V lost 4 bases to trimming and J lost 2 bases, with 11 bases between them. The CDR3 runs to 14 residues. CDR3 nucleotides: TGTGCCAGCAGCCTTCGGACTATCACAGATACGCAGTATTTT. Translation gives CASSLRTITDTQYF.

The V gene is TRBV6-5, the J gene TRBJ2-1; TRBD2 might be the D (5 bases). Germline V CDR1 and CDR2: MNHEY, SVGAGI. CDR3 length: 15 residues. The V gene lost 3 bases and the J gene lost 4 bases, with 13 bases spanning the gap. CDR3 region: CASSYRLAEYNEQFF. In DNA form, the CDR3 reads TGTGCCAGCAGTTATCGTCTAGCTGAATACAATGAGCAGTTCTTC.

As for this clone: A junction boundary mismatches the germline segment, possibly from a read error. The chain employs TRBV2 and TRBJ1-5; 7 bases line up with TRBD1. The germline V gene has CDR1 SNHLY and CDR2 FYNNEI. The CDR3 is made up of 18 amino acids. As DNA, the CDR3 is TGTGCCAGCAGCGAAGGTGTGGGGCGGCAGGGGGGCAATCAGCCCCAGCATTTT. It translates to CASSEGVGRQGGNQPQHF.

The table lists this clone with a few counts. The chain has TRBV11-2 and TRBJ2-2; TRBD2 aligns across 9 bases. This CDR3 comprises 16 residues. The V and J ends lost 4 bases and 4 bases, in that order; junction bases with no gene match: 7. CDR1 and CDR2 from the germline V gene are SGHAT and FQNNGV. The CDR3 region has the DNA TGTGCCAGCAGCTCACGACTAGCGGTCGGCACCGGGGAGCTGTTTTTT. This gives the protein CASSSRLAVGTGELFF.

The chain carries TRBV5-1 and TRBJ2-7; 9 bases match TRBD2. Trimming removed 2 bases from V and 1 base from J; junction bases left unmatched: 1. Germline V gene sequence: CDR1 SGHRS, CDR2 YFSETQ. The CDR3 is 14 amino acids. CDR3 residues: CASSFTSGSYEQYF. For the CDR3, the DNA is TGCGCCAGCAGCTTTACTAGCGGGTCCTACGAGCAGTACTTC.

The CDR3 protein is CSASPGTSANNEQFF. CDR3 nucleotide sequence: TGCAGTGCTAGTCCCGGGACTAGCGCGAACAATGAGCAGTTCTTC. V usage is TRBV20-1 and J usage is TRBJ2-1, with TRBD2 identical over 10 bases. V dropped 3 bases and J dropped 5; count of bases not matched to a gene: 7. Per the germline V gene, CDR1 is DFQATT and CDR2 is SNEGSKA (reference sequence). This CDR3 is built from 15 residues.

The chain joins TRBV4-2 to TRBJ1-1; 10 bases agree with TRBD1. The CDR3 has 15 amino acids. Trimming took 4 bases from V and 5 from J; bases not matched to a gene: 7. The V gene's germline CDR1 is LGHNA and CDR2 YNFKEQ. CDR3 sequence: CASSRSDRGQTEAFF. The CDR3 DNA is TGTGCCAGCAGCCGATCCGACAGGGGGCAAACTGAAGCTTTCTTT.

This clone was observed a single time. The chain recombines TRBV28 with TRBJ1-6; D is perhaps TRBD1 (5 bases). CDR1 and CDR2 from the germline V gene are MDHEN and SYDVKM. The V gene lost 4 bases and the J gene lost 3 bases, with 19 bases spanning the gap. This CDR3 has 18 residues. CDR3 sequence reads: CASSSAGGSGHYNSPLHF. CDR3 nucleotides: TGTGCCAGCAGTTCGGCCGGCGGTTCCGGACACTATAATTCACCCCTCCACTTT.

The V and J genes are TRBV4-1 and TRBJ2-1, with 10 bases matching TRBD2. CDR1 is MGHRA, CDR2 YSYEKL, per germline. V gave up 4 bases and J gave up 7 bases; unmatched junction bases: 7. The CDR3 has 15 amino acids. The CDR3 sequence is CASSLGLAAINEQFF. The CDR3 nucleotides are TGCGCCAGCAGCCTAGGACTAGCGGCCATTAATGAGCAGTTCTTC.

The rearrangement uses TRBV7-2 and TRBJ2-5; 7 positions match TRBD2. This CDR3 is 13 amino acids long. Germline V lookup: CDR1 SGHTA, CDR2 FQGNSA. Losses at the gene ends were 5 bases for V and 4 bases for J; bases not matched to a gene: 4. As DNA, the CDR3 is TGTGCCAGCAGCATGGGGGGGGGAGAGACCCAGTACTTC. It encodes CASSMGGGETQYF.

The rearrangement joins TRBV28 to TRBJ2-1; no definite D call. This CDR3 is built from 11 residues. With 10 bases removed from V and 8 bases from J, the gap between germline ends came to 12 bases. The germline V gene has CDR1 MDHEN and CDR2 SYDVKM. As DNA, the CDR3 is TGTGCCACCCGCGGCGGTCATGAGCAGTTCTTC. Protein sequence: CATRGGHEQFF.

J is TRBJ2-5 and V is TRBV23-1; D call uncertain. TRBV23-1 qualifies as an ORF whose function is uncertain. This CDR3 spans 13 amino acids. Trimming left V 7 bases short and J 5 bases short, with 14 bases between. The DNA for the CDR3 is TGCGCCAGCAACGGAGAACCTGGGGAGACCCAGTACTTC. This gives the protein CASNGEPGETQYF.

This clone appeared a single time. J is TRBJ2-6 and V is TRBV19; 8 positions agree with TRBD1. Germline CDR1 and CDR2: LNHDA and SQIVND (reference sequence). The CDR3 has 18 residues. V was clipped by 2 bases and J by 3 bases; unmatched bases: 9. CDR3 residues: CASSIPGAGGGGANVLTF. DNA of the CDR3: TGTGCCAGTAGTATACCAGGGGCAGGGGGCGGTGGGGCCAACGTCCTGACTTTC. Looking up the rest from reference TRBV19 and TRBJ2-6 gives the full variable domain: DGGITQSPKYLFRKEGQNVTLSCEQNLNHDAMYWYRQDPGQGLRLIYYSQIVNDFQKGDIAEGYSVSREKKESFPLTVTSAQKNPTAFYLCASSIPGAGGGGANVLTFGAGSRLTVL.

The V call is TRBV28, the J call TRBJ1-2, with D possibly TRBD1 on 6 matching bases. The V gene lost 4 bases and the J gene lost 4 bases, with 13 bases spanning the gap. CDR1 and CDR2 (germline): MDHEN, SYDVKM. This CDR3 region has 14 residues. This CDR3 reads CASSSGQFGYGYTF. The CDR3 DNA reads as TGTGCCAGCAGTTCCGGACAGTTCGGCTATGGCTACACCTTC.

This chain joins TRBV30 and TRBJ1-2; 9 nucleotides align to TRBD1. V was clipped by 6 bases and J by 5 bases; unmatched bases: 7. Germline V gene sequence: CDR1 GTSNPN, CDR2 SVGIG (reference sequence). CDR3 length: 13 amino acids. CDR3: CACWTGQGYGYTF. For the CDR3, the DNA is TGTGCCTGTTGGACGGGACAGGGATATGGCTACACCTTC.

J is TRBJ2-3 and V is TRBV24-1, with 10 nucleotides matching TRBD2. CDR1 is KGHDR, CDR2 SFDVKD, per germline. The ends lost 4 bases at V and 6 bases at J; junction bases unmatched: 9. This CDR3 has 16 residues. The CDR3 DNA reads TGTGCCACCAGTGACTCTAGCGGGGGCGGGTGGGATACGCAGTATTTT. Translated: CATSDSSGGGWDTQYF.

V gene TRBV4-1 combines with J gene TRBJ2-7; TRBD2 matches at 11 bases. CDR1 is MGHRA, CDR2 YSYEKL, per germline. The CDR3 covers 17 residues. Losses at the gene ends were 0 bases for V and 0 bases for J; bases not matched to a gene: 4. The CDR3: CASSQERTSGYSYEQYF. CDR3 bases: TGCGCCAGCAGCCAAGAACGGACTAGCGGGTACTCCTACGAGCAGTACTTC.

The rearrangement links TRBV7-2 to TRBJ1-2, with D possibly TRBD1 on 6 matching bases. This CDR3 spans 14 amino acids. From germline, CDR1 is SGHTA and CDR2 FQGNSA. Trimming cost V 5 bases and J 2 bases, with 12 bases left between them. This chain's CDR3 is CASSRSGQNYGYTF. For the CDR3, the DNA is TGTGCCAGCAGCCGTTCCGGACAGAACTATGGCTACACCTTC.

The chain links TRBV5-6 to TRBJ2-3; 7 bases align to TRBD1. Per the germline V gene, CDR1 is SGHDT and CDR2 is YYEEEE. The CDR3 is 15 amino acids. The ends lost 5 bases at V and 3 bases at J; junction bases unmatched: 9. As DNA, the CDR3 is TGTGCCAGCAGATTCATTCAGGGGGAGACAGATACGCAGTATTTT. It yields the protein CASRFIQGETDTQYF.

V usage is TRBV19 and J usage is TRBJ1-3; D is unclear. This CDR3 spans 13 amino acids. The V and J ends lost 3 bases and 1 base respectively, with 4 bases between them. CDR1 is LNHDA, CDR2 SQIVND, per germline (reference sequence). The CDR3 DNA is TGTGCCAGTAGTATCCAGTCTGGAAACACCATATATTTT. It encodes CASSIQSGNTIYF.